This TCR beta chain emerged from a study of T-cell reconstitution after alpha-beta-depleted transplantation in children (dated by TCRdb to the mid-2010s). For the wider study: T-cell immune reconstitution after TCRalphabeta/CD19-depleted allogeneic hematopoietic cell transplantation in children was quantitatively tracked in the study by means of TCR repertoire profiling. Results and caveats for the whole study, not just this receptor: Over the following months the frequencies of hyperexpanded clones went down, and after one year T-cell counts and TCRbeta diversity were mostly credited to newly produced T cells. In some patients, high TCRbeta diversity at day 60 was attributed to recipient T cells and intrathymic progenitors that had survived conditioning. The apparently early alphabetaT-cell count recovery about two months after transplant was reportedly dependent on only several hundred rapidly expanded clones derived from non-depleted graft cells.

This clonotype occurred a few times. The clone's antigen remains unknown. Base qualities are not recorded, but no much larger clone differs from it by a single base. The treatment or condition label, read with the paper, signifies: allogeneic hematopoietic cell transplantation with graft depleted of TCRalphabeta T cells and CD19 B cells. TCRalphabeta/CD19-depleted allogeneic hematopoietic cell grafts were given to the transplant recipients, all of whom were children. At the junction V is shortened by 4 bases and J by 6 bases; bases outside the gene matches: 5. The CDR3, from cysteine to phenylalanine, totals 14 residues. The retained sequence is limited to the CDR3, 42 bases, with the frame set at the first base. For CDR1 and CDR2, the germline V gene lists KGHDR and SFDVKD. The library was obtained by PCR. For sequencing, an Illumina HiSeq 2500 was employed. TCR library preparation used molecular barcoding, with unique molecular identifiers applied to normalize quantification of the TCRbeta repertoire. TCRdb ran its own pipeline on the public reads, namely fastp trimming at Q25 and MiXCR clone calling, and kept in-frame beta chains. Each entry merges the rows of one CDR3 protein and shows their most common DNA and genes. Across this sample there are fewer than 550,000 distinct CDR3 sequences, with about an eighth seen only once. 12% to 15% of the sample rests with the top ten.

The receptor was isolated from a female patient aged 2-9 years who had a stem cell transplant for aplastic anemia, so the T cells may come from the graft donor. The V and J segments used are TRBV24-1 and TRBJ2-5, with 9 central nucleotides matching TRBD1. The specimen was PBMCs, mostly from graft donor cells, collected 180 days after TCRalphabeta/CD19-depleted stem cell transplant. The CDR3 corresponds to CATSDYRGPKTQYF. The sequenced DNA: TGTGCCACCAGTGACTACAGGGGGCCGAAGACCCAGTACTTC.